This TCR beta chain derives from a study of blood T cell repertoires in COVID-19. Overall study context: Sources were T cells, B-cell-depleted T cells, or PBMCs; the material itself was cDNA or gDNA.

Germline lookup yields CDR1 MNHEY and CDR2 SVGAGI. The V end lost 4 bases, the J end lost 4 bases, and 11 bases lay between the germline ends. The length of the CDR3 is 14 residues. The protocol was immunoSEQ multiplex PCR, while the TCRdb copy is restricted to in-frame clones and leaves out a portion. The sample lists around 140,000 clones; about four fifths were seen once. This TCR was sampled from a woman aged 55-70 years with acute or convalescent COVID-19. The sample comprised peripheral blood. The J gene is TRBJ1-5, the V gene TRBV6-5; D might be TRBD1 (5 bases). In DNA, the CDR3 is TGTGCCAGCAGTTTGGCGGGGCGAAATCAGCCCCAGCATTTT. This gives the protein CASSLAGRNQPQHF.